This TCR beta chain comes out of a study of blood T cell repertoires in COVID-19. The J segment lost 0 bases and the V segment lost 10 bases, leaving 12 bases of the junction unmatched. Germline loops: CDR1 MNHNY, CDR2 SVGAGI (reference sequence). This CDR3 spans 16 amino acids. The method was immunoSEQ multiplex PCR; TCRdb's version includes in-frame clones alone and lacks a portion of them. This sample has tens of thousands of clones, with 75% to 90% found just once. V gene TRBV6-6 combines with J gene TRBJ1-5; 7 bases agree with TRBD1. The specimen was peripheral blood. This TCR was recovered from a man aged 25 to 40 with acute or convalescent COVID-19. The CDR3 nucleotides read TGTGCCACAGGGGGAGGAGGGGCGTATAGCAATCAGCCCCAGCATTTT. Translated: CATGGGGAYSNQPQHF.